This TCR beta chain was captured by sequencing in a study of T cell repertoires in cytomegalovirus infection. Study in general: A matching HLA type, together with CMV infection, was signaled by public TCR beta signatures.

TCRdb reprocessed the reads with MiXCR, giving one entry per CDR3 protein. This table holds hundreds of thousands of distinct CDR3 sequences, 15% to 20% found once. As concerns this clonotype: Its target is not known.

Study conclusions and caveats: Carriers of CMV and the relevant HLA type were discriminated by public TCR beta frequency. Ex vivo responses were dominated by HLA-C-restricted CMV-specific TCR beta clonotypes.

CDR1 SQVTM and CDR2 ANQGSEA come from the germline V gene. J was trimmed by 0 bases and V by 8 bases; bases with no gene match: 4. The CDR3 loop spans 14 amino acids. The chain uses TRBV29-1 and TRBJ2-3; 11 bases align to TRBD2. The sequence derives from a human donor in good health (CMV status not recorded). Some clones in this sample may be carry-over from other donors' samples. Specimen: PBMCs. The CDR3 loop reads CSTRTSGSTDTQYF. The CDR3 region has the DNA TGCAGCACGCGGACTAGCGGGAGCACAGATACGCAGTATTTT.